This entry lists 6 T cell receptor beta chains sequenced from one sample in a study of blood T cell repertoires in COVID-19. This table comes from immunoSEQ multiplex PCR, and its TCRdb copy is limited to in-frame clones, with some not included. This table holds 70,000 to 90,000 clones, roughly 83% found once. Sequencing was done on a sample of peripheral blood. All receptors derive from an elderly woman with acute or convalescent COVID-19.

This rearrangement joins TRBV25-1 to TRBJ1-4, with 7 bases lining up with TRBD1. Germline V CDR1 and CDR2: MGHDK, SYGVNS. V was clipped by 3 bases and J by 4 bases; unmatched bases: 11. The CDR3 contains 17 residues. The CDR3 coding sequence is TGTGCCAGCAGTGACCCCCGGGGGGGACAGTTTAATGAAAAACTGTTTTTT. It specifies CASSDPRGGQFNEKLFF.

The CDR3 is CASSTGTNNSPLHF. The CDR3 nucleotides read TGTGCCAGCAGCACGGGAACTAATAATTCACCCCTCCACTTT. The V gene is TRBV11-3, the J gene TRBJ1-6; D remains unclear. Deletions cut 5 bases from V and 5 bases from J, with 10 bases between. The CDR3 totals 14 residues. CDR1 and CDR2 (germline): SGHNT, YENEEA.

The gene calls are TRBV5-5 and TRBJ1-1; D is unclear. Trimming removed 2 bases from V and 0 bases from J, with 5 bases in between. The germline V gene has CDR1 SGHKS and CDR2 YYEKEE (reference sequence). This CDR3 is 13 amino acids long. The CDR3 DNA is TGTGCCAGCAGCTTAACGGTGAACACTGAAGCTTTCTTT. This sequence encodes CASSLTVNTEAFF.

J is TRBJ2-7 and V is TRBV11-3; the D is unclear. Trimming took 4 bases from V and 4 from J, leaving 5 bases between them. CDR1 is SGHNT, CDR2 YENEEA, per germline. The CDR3 sequence is 11 residues long. The CDR3 here is CASSSKYEQYF. The DNA for the CDR3 is TGTGCCAGCAGCTCCAAATACGAGCAGTACTTC. Looking up the rest from reference TRBV11-3 and TRBJ2-7 gives the full variable domain: EAGVVQSPRYKIIEKKQPVAFWCNPISGHNTLYWYLQNLGQGPELLIRYENEEAVDDSQLPKDRFSAERLKGVDSTLKIQPAELGDSAVYLCASSSKYEQYFGPGTRLTVT.

The V call is TRBV18, the J call TRBJ1-6; D is perhaps TRBD1 (5 bases). The CDR3 totals 16 residues. The V end lost 1 base, the J end lost 5 bases, and 12 bases lay between the germline ends. Looked up from germline, CDR1 is KGHSH and CDR2 is LQKENI. The CDR3: CASSPQGLGNNSPLHF. For the CDR3, the DNA is TGTGCCAGCTCACCACAGGGGTTGGGTAATAATTCACCCCTCCACTTT. Combining the CDR3 with reference TRBV18 and TRBJ1-6 gives the whole variable domain NAGVMQNPRHLVRRRGQEARLRCSPMKGHSHVYWYRQLPEEGLKFMVYLQKENIIDESGMPKERFSAEFPKEGPSILRIQQVVRGDSAAYFCASSPQGLGNNSPLHFGNGTRLTVT.

The CDR3 DNA reads TGTGCCAGCAGTCGGCTAAGCGGGGCCGGGGAGCTGTTTTTT. Protein: CASSRLSGAGELFF. V gene TRBV5-5 combines with J gene TRBJ2-2; 7 positions match TRBD2. CDR1 and CDR2 (germline): SGHKS, YYEKEE (reference sequence). Losses at the gene ends were 5 bases for V and 6 bases for J; bases not matched to a gene: 7. The CDR3 contains 14 residues.